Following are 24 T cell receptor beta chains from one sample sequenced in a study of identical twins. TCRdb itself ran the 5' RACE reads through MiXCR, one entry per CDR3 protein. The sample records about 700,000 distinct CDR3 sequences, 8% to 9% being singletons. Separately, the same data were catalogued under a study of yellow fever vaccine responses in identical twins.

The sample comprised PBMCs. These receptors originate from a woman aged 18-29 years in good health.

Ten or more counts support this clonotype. The CDR3: CASSQEGEVGGGYQPQHF. The CDR3, as DNA: TGTGCCAGCAGCCAAGAGGGGGAGGTAGGGGGTGGATATCAGCCCCAGCATTTT. V and J are TRBV4-2 and TRBJ1-5, with D tentatively TRBD1 (6 bases). V shed 0 bases and J shed 5 bases, with 20 bases lying between them. CDR1 and CDR2 from the germline V gene are LGHNA and YNFKEQ. The CDR3 sequence is 18 residues long.

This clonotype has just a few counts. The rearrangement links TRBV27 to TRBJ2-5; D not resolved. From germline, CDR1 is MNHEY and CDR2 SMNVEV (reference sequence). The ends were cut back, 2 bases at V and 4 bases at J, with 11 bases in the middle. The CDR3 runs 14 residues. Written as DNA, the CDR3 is TGTGCCAGCAGTTTAAGCCAGGTCGGAGAGACCCAGTACTTC. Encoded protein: CASSLSQVGETQYF.

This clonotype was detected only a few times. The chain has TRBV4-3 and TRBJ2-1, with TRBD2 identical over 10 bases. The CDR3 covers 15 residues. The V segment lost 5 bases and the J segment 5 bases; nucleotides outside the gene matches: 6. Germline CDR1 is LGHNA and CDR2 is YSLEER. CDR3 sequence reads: CASSAGLAANNEQFF. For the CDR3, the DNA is TGCGCCAGCAGCGCAGGACTAGCGGCAAACAATGAGCAGTTCTTC.

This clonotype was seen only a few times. CDR3 region: CASSGIQGRDTQYF. As DNA, the CDR3 is TGTGCCAGCAGCGGCATACAGGGGAGGGATACGCAGTATTTT. The genes are TRBV9 and TRBJ2-3, with D possibly being TRBD1 (7 bases). The CDR3 consists of 14 residues. V was trimmed by 3 bases and J by 6 bases, leaving 14 bases between them. Germline V gene lookup returns CDR1 SGDLS and CDR2 YYNGEE. Full variable domain (outside the CDR3, taken from reference TRBV9 and TRBJ2-3): DSGVTQTPKHLITATGQRVTLRCSPRSGDLSVYWYQQSLDQGLQFLIQYYNGEERAKGNILERFSAQQFPDLHSELNLSSLELGDSALYFCASSGIQGRDTQYFGPGTRLTVL.

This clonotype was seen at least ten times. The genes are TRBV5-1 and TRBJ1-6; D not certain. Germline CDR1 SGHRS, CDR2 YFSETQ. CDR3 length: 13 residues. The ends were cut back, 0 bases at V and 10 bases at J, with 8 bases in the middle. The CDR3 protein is CASSLGVDSPLHF. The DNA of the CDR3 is TGCGCCAGCAGCTTGGGAGTTGACTCACCCCTCCACTTT.

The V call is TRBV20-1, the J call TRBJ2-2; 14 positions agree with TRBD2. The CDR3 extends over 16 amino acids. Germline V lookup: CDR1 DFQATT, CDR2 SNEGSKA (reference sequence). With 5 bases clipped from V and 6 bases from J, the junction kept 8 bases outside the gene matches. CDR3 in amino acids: CSAPGTSGSVAGELFF. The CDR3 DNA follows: TGCAGTGCTCCCGGGACTAGCGGGAGTGTAGCCGGGGAGCTGTTTTTT.

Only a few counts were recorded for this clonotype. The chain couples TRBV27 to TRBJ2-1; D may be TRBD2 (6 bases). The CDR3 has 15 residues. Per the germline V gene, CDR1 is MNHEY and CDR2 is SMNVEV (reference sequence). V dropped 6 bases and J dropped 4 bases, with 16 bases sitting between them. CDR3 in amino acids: CASSSRDFEYNEQFF. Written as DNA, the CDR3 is TGTGCCAGCAGCTCCCGGGACTTTGAATACAATGAGCAGTTCTTC.

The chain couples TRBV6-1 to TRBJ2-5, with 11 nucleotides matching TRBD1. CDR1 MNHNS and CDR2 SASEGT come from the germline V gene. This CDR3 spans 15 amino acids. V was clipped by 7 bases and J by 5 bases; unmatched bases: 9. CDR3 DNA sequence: TGTGCCAGCAAATGGGGGACAGGGGGGGTTGAGACCCAGTACTTC. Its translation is CASKWGTGGVETQYF.

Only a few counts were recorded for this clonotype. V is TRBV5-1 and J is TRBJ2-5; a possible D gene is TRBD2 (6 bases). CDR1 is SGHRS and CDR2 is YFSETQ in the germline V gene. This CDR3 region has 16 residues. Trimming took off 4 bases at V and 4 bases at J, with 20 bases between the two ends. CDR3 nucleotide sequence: TGCGCCAGCAGCGCAGACACTAGGCGGGACGGAGAGACCCAGTACTTC. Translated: CASSADTRRDGETQYF.

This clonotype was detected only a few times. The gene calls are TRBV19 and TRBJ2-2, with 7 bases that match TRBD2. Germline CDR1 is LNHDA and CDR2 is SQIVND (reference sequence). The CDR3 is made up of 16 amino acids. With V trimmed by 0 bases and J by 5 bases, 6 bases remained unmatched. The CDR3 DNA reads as TGTGCCAGTAGTATAGATCCTCAGGGAGGGACCGGGGAGCTGTTTTTT. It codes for CASSIDPQGGTGELFF.

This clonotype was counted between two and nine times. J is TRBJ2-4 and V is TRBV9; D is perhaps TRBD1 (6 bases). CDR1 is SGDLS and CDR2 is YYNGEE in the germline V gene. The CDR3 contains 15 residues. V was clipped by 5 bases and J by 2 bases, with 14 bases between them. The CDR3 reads CASSQGPLSKNIQYF. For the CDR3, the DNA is TGTGCCAGCAGTCAGGGGCCCCTGTCCAAAAACATTCAGTACTTC.

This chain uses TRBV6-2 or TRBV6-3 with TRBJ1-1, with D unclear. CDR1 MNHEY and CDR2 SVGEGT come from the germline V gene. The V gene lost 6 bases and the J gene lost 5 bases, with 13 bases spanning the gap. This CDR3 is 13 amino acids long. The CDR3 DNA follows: TGTGCCAGCAGCCGCCTCCTTTGGACTGAAGCTTTCTTT. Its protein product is CASSRLLWTEAFF.

The CDR3 nucleotides are TGTGCCAGCAGCTTAGAGATCGGATACAATGAGCAGTTCTTC. This translates into CASSLEIGYNEQFF. V is TRBV7-8 and J is TRBJ2-1; D not certain. V lost 1 base, J lost 4 bases, and 8 bases lay in between. The CDR3 spans 14 residues. Germline-derived CDR1 and CDR2 are SGHVS and FQNEAQ.

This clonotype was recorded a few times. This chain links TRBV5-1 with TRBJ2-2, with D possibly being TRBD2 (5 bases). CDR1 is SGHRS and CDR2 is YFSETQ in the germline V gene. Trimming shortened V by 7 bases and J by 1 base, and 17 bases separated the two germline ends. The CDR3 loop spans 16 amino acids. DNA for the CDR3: TGCGCCAGCGTTGAGGTCGCGGGCCTGAACACCGGGGAGCTGTTTTTT. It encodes CASVEVAGLNTGELFF.

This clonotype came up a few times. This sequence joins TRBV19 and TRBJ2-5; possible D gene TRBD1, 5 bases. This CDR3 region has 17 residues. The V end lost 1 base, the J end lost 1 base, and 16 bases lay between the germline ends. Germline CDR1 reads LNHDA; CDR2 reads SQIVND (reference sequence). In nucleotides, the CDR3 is TGTGCCAGTAGTATAGGGTTTGGGGCAGGGCTCCAAGAGACCCAGTACTTC. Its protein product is CASSIGFGAGLQETQYF. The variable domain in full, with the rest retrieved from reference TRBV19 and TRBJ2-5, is DGGITQSPKYLFRKEGQNVTLSCEQNLNHDAMYWYRQDPGQGLRLIYYSQIVNDFQKGDIAEGYSVSREKKESFPLTVTSAQKNPTAFYLCASSIGFGAGLQETQYFGPGTRLLVL.

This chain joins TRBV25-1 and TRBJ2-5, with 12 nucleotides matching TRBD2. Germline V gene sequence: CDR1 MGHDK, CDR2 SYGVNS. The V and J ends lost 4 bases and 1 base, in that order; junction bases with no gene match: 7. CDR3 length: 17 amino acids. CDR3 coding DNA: TGTGCCAGCAGTGCGGGGACTAGCGGGTTTGCCCAAGAGACCCAGTACTTC. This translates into CASSAGTSGFAQETQYF. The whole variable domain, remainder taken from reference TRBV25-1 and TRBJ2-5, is EADIYQTPRYLVIGTGKKITLECSQTMGHDKMYWYQQDPGMELHLIHYSYGVNSTEKGDLSSESTVSRIRTEHFPLTLESARPSHTSQYLCASSAGTSGFAQETQYFGPGTRLLVL.

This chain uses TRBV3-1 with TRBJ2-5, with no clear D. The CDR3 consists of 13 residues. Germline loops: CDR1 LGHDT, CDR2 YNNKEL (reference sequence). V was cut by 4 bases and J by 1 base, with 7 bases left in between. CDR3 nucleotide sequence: TGTGCCAGCAGCCGTACAGTCCAAGAGACCCAGTACTTC. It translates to CASSRTVQETQYF.

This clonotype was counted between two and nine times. CDR3 residues: CASSQGVTGDTQYF. CDR3 bases: TGTGCCAGCAGCCAGGGCGTGACCGGTGATACGCAGTATTTT. The chain joins TRBV4-2 to TRBJ2-3; D gene ambiguous. V was clipped by 3 bases and J by 6 bases, with 13 bases between them. CDR1 and CDR2 (germline): LGHNA, YNFKEQ. This CDR3 is built from 14 residues.

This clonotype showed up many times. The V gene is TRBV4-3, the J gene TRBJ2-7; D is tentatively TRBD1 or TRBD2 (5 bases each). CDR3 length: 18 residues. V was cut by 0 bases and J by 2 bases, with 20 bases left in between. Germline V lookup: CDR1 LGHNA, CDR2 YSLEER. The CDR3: CASSQDLVIGQGAYEQYF. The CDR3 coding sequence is TGCGCCAGCAGCCAAGATCTGGTCATAGGGCAGGGAGCCTACGAGCAGTACTTC.

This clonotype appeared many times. The CDR3 nucleotides are TGCGCCAGCAGCTTTACTAGCATCCCGACCAATGAGCAGTTCTTC. It yields the protein CASSFTSIPTNEQFF. The V gene is TRBV5-1, the J gene TRBJ2-1, with a tentative D call TRBD2 (6 bases). The CDR3 spans 15 residues. V gave up 2 bases and J gave up 6 bases, with 15 bases separating them. Germline CDR1 is SGHRS and CDR2 is YFSETQ.

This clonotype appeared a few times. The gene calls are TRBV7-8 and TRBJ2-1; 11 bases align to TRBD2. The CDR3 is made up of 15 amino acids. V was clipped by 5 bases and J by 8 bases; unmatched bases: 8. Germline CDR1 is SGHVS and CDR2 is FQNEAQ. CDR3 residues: CASSNSGGASHEQFF. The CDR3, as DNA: TGTGCCAGCAGCAATAGCGGGGGGGCCAGCCATGAGCAGTTCTTC.

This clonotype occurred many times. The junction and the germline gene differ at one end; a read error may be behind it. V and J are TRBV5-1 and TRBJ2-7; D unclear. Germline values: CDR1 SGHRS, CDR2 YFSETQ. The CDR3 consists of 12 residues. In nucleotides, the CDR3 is TGTGCCAGCAGCTCAGAGGCTTACGAGCAGTACTTC. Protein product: CASSSEAYEQYF.

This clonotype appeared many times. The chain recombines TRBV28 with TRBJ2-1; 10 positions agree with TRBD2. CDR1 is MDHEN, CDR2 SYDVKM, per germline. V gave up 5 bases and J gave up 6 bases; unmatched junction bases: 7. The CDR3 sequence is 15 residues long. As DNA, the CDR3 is TGTGCCAGCAGTCTAGCGGGAGTGGGGCCCAATGAGCAGTTCTTC. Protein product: CASSLAGVGPNEQFF.

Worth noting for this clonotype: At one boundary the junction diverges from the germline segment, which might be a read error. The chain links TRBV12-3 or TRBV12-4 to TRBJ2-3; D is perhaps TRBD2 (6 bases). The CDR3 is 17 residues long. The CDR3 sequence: CASRPPAGRGNTDTPYF. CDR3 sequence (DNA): TGTGCCAGCAGGCCACCCGCGGGGCGGGGAAATACAGATACGCCGTATTTT.